Listed below are T cell receptor beta chains from one sample, sequenced in a study of blood T cell repertoires in COVID-19. Measured with immunoSEQ multiplex PCR; TCRdb has only the in-frame clones, and not every one. The data show tens of thousands of clones, about 85% seen once. The sequenced sample consisted of peripheral blood. These receptors all stem from a woman aged 80 or over with COVID-19, enrolled during active disease. Both conserved end residues are part of each CDR3. Each record gives: D gene, V gene, J gene, clone size, CDR3 DNA, CDR3 protein. A D gene is named only where the DNA matches it firmly. Size is omitted from some rows. Given values are once, few, many or a class for expanded clones.

D gene: TRBD2
V gene: TRBV7-8
J gene: TRBJ2-1
clone size: NA
CDR3 DNA: TGTGCCAGCAGCTTAGCCGAGCGGGGTACTCGAGGTGAGCAGTTCTTC
CDR3 protein: CASSLAERGTRGEQFF

D gene: TRBD2
V gene: TRBV5-1
J gene: TRBJ2-1
clone size: NA
CDR3 DNA: TGCGCCAGCAGCTTTTGGAGCGGGGCGGGCGGTGCCTACAATGAGCAGTTCTTC
CDR3 protein: CASSFWSGAGGAYNEQFF

D gene: TRBD2
V gene: TRBV5-4
J gene: TRBJ2-7
clone size: NA
CDR3 DNA: TGTGCCAGCAGCTCCGCGTCGACGGGGGGGCAGCGGTCGGCGGAGCAGTACTTC
CDR3 protein: CASSSASTGGQRSAEQYF

D gene: TRBD2
V gene: TRBV9
J gene: TRBJ2-3
clone size: NA
CDR3 DNA: TGTGCCAGCAGCGAGAGAGGCGGCGGGGGGGTAGCAGATACGCAGTATTTT
CDR3 protein: CASSERGGGGVADTQYF

D gene: TRBD1
V gene: TRBV7-8
J gene: TRBJ1-3
clone size: NA
CDR3 DNA: TGTGCCAGCAGCTTAGCAACAGGGGCTTCTGGAAACACCATATATTTT
CDR3 protein: CASSLATGASGNTIYF

D gene: TRBD1
V gene: TRBV6-6
J gene: TRBJ2-7
clone size: NA
CDR3 DNA: TGTGCCAGCAGCCTCACAGGGGGCGACGAGCAGTACTTC
CDR3 protein: CASSLTGGDEQYF

D gene: NA
V gene: TRBV18
J gene: TRBJ2-3
clone size: NA
CDR3 DNA: TGTGCCAGCTCACCGGGACTCGCTAGCACAGATACGCAGTATTTT
CDR3 protein: CASSPGLASTDTQYF

D gene: NA
V gene: TRBV11-2
J gene: TRBJ1-2
clone size: NA
CDR3 DNA: TGTGCCAGCAGCTTAGACCCCTCAGGGTTATATGGCTACACCTTC
CDR3 protein: CASSLDPSGLYGYTF

D gene: TRBD1
V gene: TRBV5-1
J gene: TRBJ1-4
clone size: few
CDR3 DNA: TGCGCCAGCAGGGGGGACAGGGCCAATGAAAAACTGTTTTTT
CDR3 protein: CASRGDRANEKLFF

D gene: TRBD1
V gene: TRBV19
J gene: TRBJ1-6
clone size: NA
CDR3 DNA: TGTGCCAGTGATACAGGGGCGGGTTCACCCCTCCACTTT
CDR3 protein: CASDTGAGSPLHF

D gene: NA
V gene: TRBV19
J gene: TRBJ2-2
clone size: NA
CDR3 DNA: TGTGCCAGTAGTATAGGCAGTTCCACCGGGGAGCTGTTTTTT
CDR3 protein: CASSIGSSTGELFF

D gene: NA
V gene: TRBV7-2
J gene: TRBJ2-6
clone size: NA
CDR3 DNA: TGTGCCAGCAGCGCGGGACGGGCCGCTGGGGCCAACGTCCTGACTTTC
CDR3 protein: CASSAGRAAGANVLTF

D gene: NA
V gene: TRBV6-5
J gene: TRBJ1-5
clone size: once
CDR3 DNA: TGTGCCACCCAGACAGTTAGCAATCAGCCCCAGCATTTT
CDR3 protein: CATQTVSNQPQHF

D gene: NA
V gene: TRBV6-6
J gene: TRBJ1-2
clone size: once
CDR3 DNA: TGTGCCAGCAGTCACAGACAGGATTCGAGTGGCTACACCTTC
CDR3 protein: CASSHRQDSSGYTF

D gene: TRBD1
V gene: TRBV5-1
J gene: TRBJ2-1
clone size: NA
CDR3 DNA: TGCGCCAGCAGCATTGGGACAGCAGTATACAATGAGCAGTTCTTC
CDR3 protein: CASSIGTAVYNEQFF

D gene: NA
V gene: TRBV5-1
J gene: TRBJ2-1
clone size: NA
CDR3 DNA: TGCGCCAGCAGCACCCCGGGACTTAACAATGAGCAGTTCTTC
CDR3 protein: CASSTPGLNNEQFF

D gene: TRBD2
V gene: TRBV29-1
J gene: TRBJ2-1
clone size: NA
CDR3 DNA: TGCAGCGCCACCCCGGGGGGGCTCCACAATGAGCAGTTCTTC
CDR3 protein: CSATPGGLHNEQFF

D gene: TRBD1
V gene: TRBV25-1
J gene: TRBJ2-1
clone size: NA
CDR3 DNA: TGTGCCAGCAGCATAGCAGGGGGTTATGAGCAGTTCTTC
CDR3 protein: CASSIAGGYEQFF

D gene: TRBD1
V gene: TRBV6-5
J gene: TRBJ1-4
clone size: NA
CDR3 DNA: TGTGCCAGCAGTTACTCGCAGGGGGCGGGTAATGAAAAACTGTTTTTT
CDR3 protein: CASSYSQGAGNEKLFF

D gene: NA
V gene: TRBV10-3
J gene: TRBJ2-7
clone size: NA
CDR3 DNA: TGTGCCCACTCAGGGCCCGCATGGGGCGAGCAGTACTTC
CDR3 protein: CAHSGPAWGEQYF

D gene: NA
V gene: TRBV27
J gene: TRBJ2-7
clone size: NA
CDR3 DNA: TGTGCCAGCAGTTTAGCAGGGTCTTCCTACGAGCAGTACTTC
CDR3 protein: CASSLAGSSYEQYF

D gene: TRBD2
V gene: TRBV30
J gene: TRBJ2-5
clone size: NA
CDR3 DNA: TGTGCCTGGAGTGGCCAGGACGGGAGGGAGACCCAGTACTTC
CDR3 protein: CAWSGQDGRETQYF

D gene: TRBD1
V gene: TRBV11-2
J gene: TRBJ2-3
clone size: once
CDR3 DNA: TGTGCCAGCAGCTCCTTGGACAGGACAGATACGCAGTATTTT
CDR3 protein: CASSSLDRTDTQYF

D gene: TRBD1
V gene: TRBV5-5
J gene: TRBJ1-5
clone size: NA
CDR3 DNA: TGTGCCAGCAGCTTATCAGGGGGAGGTCAGCCCCAGCATTTT
CDR3 protein: CASSLSGGGQPQHF

D gene: NA
V gene: TRBV5-1
J gene: TRBJ1-2
clone size: NA
CDR3 DNA: TGCGCCAGCAGCTTGGGGGCCGGCTACACCTTC
CDR3 protein: CASSLGAGYTF

D gene: TRBD1
V gene: TRBV3-1/TRBV3-2
J gene: TRBJ1-5
clone size: NA
CDR3 DNA: TGTGCCAGCAGCCAGGGGACAGGGGGGGCTCAGCCCCAGCATTTT
CDR3 protein: CASSQGTGGAQPQHF

D gene: TRBD2
V gene: TRBV9
J gene: TRBJ2-5
clone size: NA
CDR3 DNA: TGTGCCAGCAGCCCTGGGACTAGCGGGGGATTCCAAGAGACCCAGTACTTC
CDR3 protein: CASSPGTSGGFQETQYF

D gene: NA
V gene: TRBV5-1
J gene: TRBJ2-3
clone size: NA
CDR3 DNA: TGCGCCAGCAGCTTGTTCCCTACCACAGATACGCAGTATTTT
CDR3 protein: CASSLFPTTDTQYF

D gene: TRBD1
V gene: TRBV5-4
J gene: TRBJ2-1
clone size: NA
CDR3 DNA: TGTGCCAGCAGCGGGACCGGGACAGGGGAGGAAGAGCAGTTCTTC
CDR3 protein: CASSGTGTGEEEQFF

D gene: TRBD1
V gene: TRBV18
J gene: TRBJ2-7
clone size: NA
CDR3 DNA: TGTGCCAGCTCACCCGACAGGGACGGCGAGCAGTACTTC
CDR3 protein: CASSPDRDGEQYF

D gene: NA
V gene: TRBV7-2
J gene: TRBJ2-5
clone size: NA
CDR3 DNA: TGTGCCAGCAGCTTATACAACCAAGAGACCCAGTACTTC
CDR3 protein: CASSLYNQETQYF

D gene: TRBD1
V gene: TRBV5-5
J gene: TRBJ1-2
clone size: NA
CDR3 DNA: TGTGCCAGCAGCTCGACAGGGGACTATGGCTACACCTTC
CDR3 protein: CASSSTGDYGYTF

D gene: NA
V gene: TRBV19
J gene: TRBJ1-2
clone size: NA
CDR3 DNA: TGTGCCAGTAGTATAGGGGGACATAGTGGCTACACCTTC
CDR3 protein: CASSIGGHSGYTF

D gene: TRBD1
V gene: TRBV19
J gene: TRBJ1-3
clone size: NA
CDR3 DNA: TGTGCCAGCTCGACAGGGTTTGGAAACACCATATATTTT
CDR3 protein: CASSTGFGNTIYF

D gene: TRBD2
V gene: TRBV9
J gene: TRBJ2-5
clone size: NA
CDR3 DNA: TGTGCCAGCAGCGTAGGTAGCGGGGGTGAGACCCAGTACTTC
CDR3 protein: CASSVGSGGETQYF

D gene: NA
V gene: TRBV7-2
J gene: TRBJ1-2
clone size: NA
CDR3 DNA: TGTGCCAGCAGCTCCTCAGGGGTTGGGTACACCTTC
CDR3 protein: CASSSSGVGYTF

D gene: TRBD2
V gene: TRBV11-3
J gene: TRBJ2-3
clone size: NA
CDR3 DNA: TGTGCCAGCAGCTTAGTCGGGGGGGGCGGAGATACGCAGTATTTT
CDR3 protein: CASSLVGGGGDTQYF

D gene: TRBD1
V gene: TRBV18
J gene: TRBJ2-3
clone size: NA
CDR3 DNA: TGTGCCAGCTCACCACAGGGGGCTTACTCAGATACGCAGTATTTT
CDR3 protein: CASSPQGAYSDTQYF

D gene: NA
V gene: TRBV13
J gene: TRBJ1-2
clone size: NA
CDR3 DNA: TGTGCCAGCAGCCTGCAGGGGAAGGTCTATGGCTACACCTTC
CDR3 protein: CASSLQGKVYGYTF

D gene: TRBD2
V gene: TRBV7-2
J gene: TRBJ2-7
clone size: NA
CDR3 DNA: TGTGCCAGCAGCTTAGAGGCGGGGGGGCTCTACGAGCAGTACTTC
CDR3 protein: CASSLEAGGLYEQYF

D gene: TRBD2
V gene: TRBV6-1
J gene: TRBJ2-1
clone size: NA
CDR3 DNA: TGTGCCAGCAGTGGGAGCGGGGGCCGAATCTACAATGAGCAGTTCTTC
CDR3 protein: CASSGSGGRIYNEQFF

D gene: NA
V gene: TRBV13
J gene: TRBJ1-6
clone size: NA
CDR3 DNA: TGTGCCAGCAGCTTCGGGGGTGGAAATTCACCCCTCCACTTT
CDR3 protein: CASSFGGGNSPLHF

D gene: NA
V gene: TRBV6-5
J gene: TRBJ2-4
clone size: few
CDR3 DNA: TGTGCCAGCAGTCTCATGCAGGGTGGGAACATTCAGTACTTC
CDR3 protein: CASSLMQGGNIQYF

D gene: TRBD1
V gene: TRBV3-1/TRBV3-2
J gene: TRBJ1-3
clone size: NA
CDR3 DNA: TGTGCCAGCAGCGAGCGCGACAGGGATGGAAACACCATATATTTT
CDR3 protein: CASSERDRDGNTIYF

D gene: TRBD2
V gene: TRBV3-1/TRBV3-2
J gene: TRBJ2-5
clone size: NA
CDR3 DNA: TGTGCCAGCAGCCAAGCTCCAGCGGGGGGACAAGAGACCCAGTACTTC
CDR3 protein: CASSQAPAGGQETQYF